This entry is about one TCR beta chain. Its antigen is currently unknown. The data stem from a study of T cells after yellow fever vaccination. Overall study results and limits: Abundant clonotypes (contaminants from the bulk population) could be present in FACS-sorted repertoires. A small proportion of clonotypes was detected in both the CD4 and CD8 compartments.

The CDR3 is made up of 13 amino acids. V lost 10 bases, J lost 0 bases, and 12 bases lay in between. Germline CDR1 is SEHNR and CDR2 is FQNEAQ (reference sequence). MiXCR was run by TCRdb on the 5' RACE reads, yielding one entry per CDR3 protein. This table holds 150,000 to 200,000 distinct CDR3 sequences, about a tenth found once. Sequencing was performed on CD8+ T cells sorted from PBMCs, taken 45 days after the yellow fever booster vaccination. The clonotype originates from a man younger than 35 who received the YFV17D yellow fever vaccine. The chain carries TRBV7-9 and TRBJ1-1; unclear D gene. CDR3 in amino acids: CATRSFMNTEAFF. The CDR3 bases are TGTGCCACTCGGTCTTTTATGAACACTGAAGCTTTCTTT.